The T cell receptor (beta chain) under discussion was sequenced for a study of blood T cell repertoires in COVID-19. Whole-study context: The United States, Italy and Spain were the sources of the acute and convalescent COVID-19 samples.

This clone was recorded once. Method: immunoSEQ multiplex PCR; TCRdb's copy keeps in-frame clones and lacks some. Among over 200,000 clones, 75% to 85% were seen once, and the ten largest hold around 2.4%. The germline V gene has CDR1 SGHDT and CDR2 YYEEEE. The CDR3 runs to 17 residues. V lost 4 bases, J lost 4 bases, and 14 bases stayed unmatched. The source of this sequence is a man aged 40-50 years who had recovered from COVID-19. The chain uses TRBV5-6 and TRBJ1-5, with 7 positions matching TRBD1. The sequencing sample was made of peripheral blood. CDR3 region: CASSAEGEDRENQPQHF. The CDR3 DNA sequence: TGTGCCAGCAGCGCGGAGGGGGAAGACAGGGAGAATCAGCCCCAGCATTTT.